This T cell receptor beta chain stems from a study of shared clonotypes between healthy human individuals. Germline V CDR1 and CDR2: MNHEY, SVGAGI. CDR3 length: 15 amino acids. V trimming: 5 bases; J trimming: 3 bases; junction bases outside the gene matches: 6. Sequencing was performed with immunoSEQ multiplex PCR; in TCRdb, only in-frame clones are kept and a portion is missing. The sample holds under 2,500,000 clones, about 94% seen once. The chain recombines TRBV6-5 with TRBJ1-1; 10 positions agree with TRBD1. The specimen was naive CD4+ T cells sorted from blood. As to subset: CD45RA+ positively selected. The sequence was collected from a man between 18 and 35 years old in good health. CDR3 region: CASSRSGTGDTEAFF. In DNA, the CDR3 is TGTGCCAGCAGTCGGAGCGGGACAGGGGACACTGAAGCTTTCTTT.